The 3 T cell receptor beta chains reported below all come from one sample, sequenced in a study of PD-L1 blockade in urothelial cancer. The sample's time point: pretreatment peripheral blood. Only in-frame clones appear in the TCRdb table, and some are missing; sequencing was by immunoSEQ multiplex PCR. In the table there are over 100,000 clones, less than 85% of which are singletons. The specimen comprised PBMCs, sampled around atezolizumab (anti-PD-L1) treatment. The origin of the receptors is a middle-aged man with urothelial cancer.

This chain joins TRBV19 and TRBJ2-7; 9 positions agree with TRBD2. From germline, CDR1 is LNHDA and CDR2 SQIVND (reference sequence). This CDR3 is built from 14 residues. Trimming took 3 bases from V and 5 from J; bases not matched to a gene: 5. The CDR3 nucleotides read TGTGCCAGTAGTATGCAAGCGGGAGGCAACGAGCAGTACTTC. It is translated as CASSMQAGGNEQYF.

This clone showed up just once. V and J are TRBV2 and TRBJ2-1, with TRBD2 as a possible D gene (6 bases). Germline CDR1 SNHLY, CDR2 FYNNEI. The CDR3 covers 10 residues. V lost 8 bases to trimming and J lost 7 bases, with 6 bases between them. The CDR3 region has the DNA TGTGCCAGCGGGGGGAATGAGCAGTTCTTC. Its translation is CASGGNEQFF.

On this clone: A much larger clone sits a single nucleotide away, making a read error possible. The chain couples TRBV27 to TRBJ2-7; 7 nucleotides line up with TRBD1. The CDR3 length is 13 residues. V dropped 8 bases and J dropped 1; count of bases not matched to a gene: 5. CDR1 MNHEY and CDR2 SMNVEV come from the germline V gene (reference sequence). DNA of the CDR3: TGTGCCAGCGGTCGGGACAGTTCCTACGAGCAGTACTTC. This translates into CASGRDSSYEQYF.